The present T cell receptor beta chain was sequenced within a study of T cell repertoires in cytomegalovirus infection. Across the study: Recently identified HLA-C-restricted CMV epitopes and well-studied HLA-B-restricted CMV epitopes were used by the study. CMV infection and matching HLA type were both indicated by public TCR beta signatures.

The germline V gene encodes CDR1 SGHTA and CDR2 FQGNSA. The CDR3 spans 14 residues. Trimming stripped 2 bases from V and 4 bases from J, with 9 bases between. Study-level results: The response measured ex vivo was dominated by TCR beta clonotypes (HLA-C-restricted and CMV-specific).

Notes on this clonotype: Its antigen is not known.

Each CDR3 protein gets one entry after TCRdb re-called the reads with MiXCR. The sample holds about 470,000 distinct CDR3 sequences; roughly 43% are singletons and the top ten take about 39%. This clonotype was obtained from a human donor in good health (CMV status not recorded). Some clones in this sample may be carry-over from other donors' samples. The chain carries TRBV7-2 and TRBJ1-3; no reliable D call. Source: cultured PBMCs, taken from culture after CMV antigen stimulation. Here the CDR3 DNA reads TGTGCCAGCAGCTTATGGGGTGGAGGAAACACCATATATTTT. It specifies CASSLWGGGNTIYF.